This T cell receptor (beta chain) was captured in a study of immune heterogeneity within non-small cell lung tumors. Study findings and constraints: For the most part, the T-cell receptor beta clonotypes present at high frequency were distinct from one individual patient to the next.

Of note for this clonotype: Antigen unknown.

The authors used approximately 540 ng of bulk tumor genomic DNA per sample as template. Multiple widely separated biopsies were taken from each primary tumor at surgery. Their non-small cell lung cancer was newly diagnosed and untreated, and the patients underwent curative surgery. This CDR3 is built from 12 residues. V was pared by 3 bases and J by 7 bases, with 6 bases between. Per germline, CDR1 SGHTA and CDR2 FQGNSA. With 32 V and 13 J primers, multiplex PCR amplified the TCR beta CDR3. TCRdb fed the multiplex PCR reads into MiXCR, producing one record per CDR3 protein. The profile shows 2,500 to 3,500 distinct CDR3 sequences, approximately 53% of them singletons.

The clonotype was recovered from a man in his 70s with non-small cell lung cancer. Sequencing used lung tumor tissue. J is TRBJ2-2 and V is TRBV7-2; D is perhaps TRBD1 (6 bases). The CDR3 DNA sequence: TGTGCCAGCAGCTTCAGGGGCGGGGAGCTGTTTTTT. It specifies CASSFRGGELFF.